This TCR beta chain was captured in a study of cytomegalovirus exposure and HLA in healthy donors. Use of 60 Vbeta and 13 Jbeta primers characterized the PCR. TCRdb keeps only in-frame clones here, not all; method: immunoSEQ multiplex PCR. The table records roughly 200,000 clones, approximately 85% of them present only once. A note on this clone: Other DNA sequences in the sample encode the same CDR3.

This clonotype was obtained from a woman between 50 and 59 years old in good health and CMV-seronegative. Sequences were obtained from PBMCs.

CDR3 loop: CAISEGVTTDTQYF. The CDR3 DNA reads TGTGCCATCAGTGAGGGAGTTACTACAGATACGCAGTATTTT. The chain uses TRBV10-3 and TRBJ2-3; D gene uncertain. Trimming cost V 2 bases and J 3 bases, with 9 bases left between them. Germline V gene data show CDR1 as ENHRY and CDR2 as SYGVKD. CDR3 length: 14 amino acids.